This TCR beta chain was sequenced during a study of blood T cell repertoires in COVID-19 (dated by TCRdb to the early 2020s). Regarding the research as a whole: The collaborator samples originated in the United States, Italy and Spain and spanned the acute and convalescent phases of COVID-19. The material from the prospective study consisted of cDNA or gDNA derived from T cells, B-cell-depleted T cells, or PBMCs. The dataset comprised deeply sampled blood TCRbeta repertoires from subjects exposed to, actively infected with, or recovered from COVID-19. The repertoires were released in a freely available public database meant as a resource for research on the immune response to SARS-CoV-2. The samples were drawn from two sources: the first 160 participants of the ongoing ImmuneRACE study, and 1,000 to 1,500 subjects contributed by 6 global collaborators. Sample metadata almost always included a de-identified subject ID, COVID-19 status, age in years and sex. Where HLA class I and class II types were available, the types were taken from metadata supplied by the sample provider, not from assay-based typing.

Concerning this clone itself: Its target antigen remains unknown. Qualities for individual bases were not recorded, and no much larger clone is one base off.

TCRbeta CDR3 regions were amplified from genomic DNA by means of the immunoSEQ Assay, a bias-controlled multiplex PCR. Per the original workflow: The number of nucleated cells in each sample was estimated from the amplification of reference gene primers within the assay. To quantify the absolute abundance of each unique TCRbeta CDR3 rearrangement, sequence reads were collapsed and filtered. For each sample, productive Simpson clonality was calculated by taking the square root of Simpson's diversity index across productive rearrangements. TCRdb stores this immuneACCESS table with in-frame sequences only. Part of the clones is absent; in the studies checked, under half of the shortfall reflects unresolved V genes, and no reason is known for the rest. That table supplies the V and J calls and clone size; D and trimming were determined from the DNA. Present in this sample are under 150,000 clones, about nine tenths of which were seen just once. The ten top clones hold about 28% of the sample.

Collaborating institutions collected whole blood in K2EDTA tubes following their own protocols. For TCRbeta analysis, collaborator samples were shipped as frozen whole blood, as isolated PBMCs, or as DNA extracted from either sample type. Results the study describes overall, beyond this receptor: How much clinical and demographic metadata was included differed by source and by participant, and the metadata was provided uncurated.

Sequencing was done on a sample of peripheral blood. The receptor was isolated from a human donor in a cohort sampled during active COVID-19.

For the CDR3, the sequence is CASSLTGGPNTEAFF. In nucleotides, the sequence is TGTGCCAGCAGCTTGACAGGGGGCCCCAACACTGAAGCTTTCTTT. The receptor chain draws on TRBV5-6 and TRBJ1-1; TRBD1 matches 9 bases in the middle. From cysteine to phenylalanine, the CDR3 is 15 amino acids long. The entry retains the CDR3 DNA only, 45 bases that are in frame from base 1. V is cut back by 1 base and J by 2 bases, with 3 bases in the junction unmatched. Per the germline V gene, SGHDT is the CDR1 and YYEEEE is the CDR2.